The 22 T cell receptor beta chains presented below share a single source sample, sequenced in a study of T cells in localized non-small cell lung cancer. Measured with immunoSEQ multiplex PCR; TCRdb has only the in-frame clones, and not every one. This sample has about 70,000 clones, with about 86% found just once. The material was peripheral blood, obtained before any cancer treatment. The receptors here all came from a male donor aged 60 or over with stage III squamous cell lung carcinoma.

With regard to this clone: The same CDR3 also results from other DNA sequences found in this sample. The chain has TRBV6-1 and TRBJ1-1, with D unresolved. This CDR3 comprises 13 residues. Trimming shortened V by 0 bases and J by 4 bases, and 6 bases separated the two germline ends. Germline V gene sequence: CDR1 MNHNS, CDR2 SASEGT. Here the CDR3 reads CASSEARGTEAFF. In DNA form, the CDR3 reads TGTGCCAGCAGTGAAGCCAGAGGCACTGAAGCTTTCTTT.

The chain carries TRBV6-4 and TRBJ1-3; D uncertain. Trimming stripped 2 bases from V and 0 bases from J, with 2 bases between. CDR3 length equals 13 residues. Germline CDR1 and CDR2: MRHNA and SNTAGT. CDR3 DNA: TGTGCCAGCAGTGACCACTCTGGAAACACCATATATTTT. Residues: CASSDHSGNTIYF.

The chain employs TRBV7-2 and TRBJ1-2; D perhaps matches TRBD1 (5 bases). V was trimmed by 1 base and J by 0 bases, leaving 12 bases between them. Germline values: CDR1 SGHTA, CDR2 FQGNSA. The CDR3 is made up of 16 amino acids. CDR3 region: CASSLDSQGSNYGYTF. In DNA form, the CDR3 reads TGTGCCAGCAGCTTAGATTCCCAGGGCTCTAACTATGGCTACACCTTC.

CDR3 in amino acids: CASRLGGRDTEAFF. The CDR3 bases are TGTGCCAGCCGCCTAGGGGGGCGGGACACTGAAGCTTTCTTT. V and J are TRBV6-5 and TRBJ1-1; D is perhaps TRBD1 (6 bases). The CDR3 totals 14 residues. V was cut by 8 bases and J by 3 bases, with 16 bases left in between. The germline V gene encodes CDR1 MNHEY and CDR2 SVGAGI.

This chain uses TRBV5-1 with TRBJ1-4, with TRBD1 matching 7 bases. This CDR3 is built from 13 residues. The V segment lost 7 bases and the J segment 8 bases; nucleotides outside the gene matches: 8. Germline CDR1 and CDR2: SGHRS and YFSETQ. The CDR3 sequence: CASGTGDMEKLFF. The CDR3 nucleotides read TGCGCCAGCGGCACAGGGGATATGGAAAAACTGTTTTTT.

The chain couples TRBV6-5 to TRBJ1-6; D unclear. V was cut by 6 bases and J by 13 bases, with 16 bases left in between. CDR3 size: 13 residues. Germline lookup yields CDR1 MNHEY and CDR2 SVGAGI. The CDR3 DNA is TGTGCCAGCAGGGACCGTAGAGAGCAGCCCCTCCACTTT. Amino acids: CASRDRREQPLHF.

The chain is built from TRBV9 and TRBJ2-2, with TRBD1 matching over 8 bases. Germline assignment: CDR1 SGDLS and CDR2 YYNGEE. J lost 3 bases, V lost 3 bases, and 4 bases had no gene match. There are 15 residues in the CDR3. CDR3 DNA: TGTGCCAGCAGCGAGAGGACAGGGCACACCGGGGAGCTGTTTTTT. Protein sequence: CASSERTGHTGELFF.

The CDR3 region has the DNA TGTGCCAGCAGTTTAGGGACCGGAGATACGCAGTATTTT. Its protein product is CASSLGTGDTQYF. J is TRBJ2-3 and V is TRBV6-5; D is possibly TRBD1 or TRBD2 (5 bases each). V shed 4 bases and J shed 5 bases, with 10 bases lying between them. Looked up from germline, CDR1 is MNHEY and CDR2 is SVGAGI. The CDR3 is 13 residues long.

This clone was detected only a few times. This sequence joins TRBV9 and TRBJ2-7; TRBD2 matches at 16 bases. The CDR3 is 16 amino acids. In germline, CDR1 is SGDLS, CDR2 YYNGEE. After removal of 4 bases from V and 4 bases from J, the junction contained 5 bases not matched to a gene. The CDR3 sequence is CASSSGLAGGLYEQYF. In DNA form, the CDR3 reads TGTGCCAGCAGCTCGGGACTAGCGGGGGGGCTGTACGAGCAGTACTTC. Variable domain in full (rest from reference TRBV9 and TRBJ2-7): DSGVTQTPKHLITATGQRVTLRCSPRSGDLSVYWYQQSLDQGLQFLIQYYNGEERAKGNILERFSAQQFPDLHSELNLSSLELGDSALYFCASSSGLAGGLYEQYFGPGTRLTVT.

This clone appeared a single time. The chain carries TRBV18 and TRBJ1-2, with 8 bases identical to TRBD1. Germline values: CDR1 KGHSH, CDR2 LQKENI. V lost 1 base, J lost 8 bases, and 12 bases stayed unmatched. The CDR3 contains 16 residues. DNA for the CDR3: TGTGCCAGCTCACCACTGGACAGGGCTGTTCTGGGCGGCTACACCTTC. It specifies CASSPLDRAVLGGYTF.

The chain couples TRBV6-5 to TRBJ1-5, with D perhaps TRBD1 (5 bases). The CDR3 runs to 15 residues. Germline V gene sequence: CDR1 MNHEY, CDR2 SVGAGI. V lost 5 bases and J lost 4, with 15 bases in between. CDR3 region: CASSRGPDRNQPQHF. CDR3 in DNA: TGTGCCAGCAGTAGGGGACCCGACAGAAATCAGCCCCAGCATTTT.

The chain carries TRBV28 and TRBJ2-1, with 10 bases fitting TRBD1. The V segment lost 3 bases and the J segment 3 bases; nucleotides outside the gene matches: 8. The CDR3 loop spans 17 amino acids. Germline values: CDR1 MDHEN, CDR2 SYDVKM. DNA for the CDR3: TGTGCCAGCAGTTTGTCCCGGGACAGGGGTATCTACAATGAGCAGTTCTTC. It specifies CASSLSRDRGIYNEQFF. Supplemented by reference TRBV28 and TRBJ2-1, the full variable domain reads DVKVTQSSRYLVKRTGEKVFLECVQDMDHENMFWYRQDPGLGLRLIYFSYDVKMKEKGDIPEGYSVSREKKERFSLILESASTNQTSMYLCASSLSRDRGIYNEQFFGPGTRLTVL.

The chain joins TRBV6-1 to TRBJ2-1; unclear D gene. There are 12 residues in the CDR3. Trimming shortened V by 5 bases and J by 4 bases, and 6 bases separated the two germline ends. Germline V gene lookup returns CDR1 MNHNS and CDR2 SASEGT. CDR3 loop: CASSLTYNEQFF. The CDR3 DNA reads TGTGCCAGCAGTTTGACATACAATGAGCAGTTCTTC.

The J gene is TRBJ1-1, the V gene TRBV27; TRBD1 might be the D (5 bases). Germline CDR1 MNHEY, CDR2 SMNVEV (reference sequence). The V end was cut by 6 bases, the J end by 2 bases, with 10 bases between. The CDR3 is 13 residues long. CDR3 DNA sequence: TGTGCCAGCAGCTTTGACAGTAACACTGAAGCTTTCTTT. Translating gives CASSFDSNTEAFF.

The V gene is TRBV19, the J gene TRBJ2-5; TRBD2 matches at 14 bases. The V and J ends lost 3 bases and 7 bases, in that order; junction bases with no gene match: 16. Looked up from germline, CDR1 is LNHDA and CDR2 is SQIVND (reference sequence). This CDR3 spans 19 amino acids. The CDR3 sequence is CASSIGVPGLAGAPGTQYF. The CDR3 DNA follows: TGTGCCAGTAGTATTGGAGTCCCGGGACTAGCGGGGGCCCCAGGGACCCAGTACTTC.

The V and J genes are TRBV19 and TRBJ1-5; 8 bases are a match to TRBD1. CDR1 is LNHDA and CDR2 is SQIVND in the germline V gene (reference sequence). Trimming removed 6 bases from V and 4 bases from J; junction bases left unmatched: 14. The length of the CDR3 is 17 residues. For the CDR3, the DNA is TGTGCCAGTAGACCCATCCAACAGGGGGGAAAAAATCAGCCCCAGCATTTT. Its protein is CASRPIQQGGKNQPQHF.

V gene TRBV7-2 combines with J gene TRBJ2-3; 8 bases align to TRBD2. Germline loops: CDR1 SGHTA, CDR2 FQGNSA. This CDR3 contains 14 residues. V shed 5 bases and J 4 bases; nucleotides not matched to a gene: 5. The CDR3, as DNA: TGTGCCAGCAGCCCCGGGGGGGGCGCAGATACGCAGTATTTT. Translation gives CASSPGGGADTQYF.

This clone came up many times. The genes are TRBV12-2 and TRBJ2-1. TRBV12-2 is termed a pseudogene. The CDR3 loop spans 10 amino acids. The CDR3 here is CASRCDEQFF. In nucleotides, the CDR3 is TGTGCAAGTCGCTGTGATGAGCAGTTCTTC.

In DNA, the CDR3 is TGTGCCAGCAGCCCGACCCCTGGCATTACCACAGATACGCAGTATTTT. Its translation is CASSPTPGITTDTQYF. The chain joins TRBV7-9 to TRBJ2-3; D gene ambiguous. Trimming left V 5 bases short and J 2 bases short, with 17 bases between. The CDR3 totals 16 residues. Germline CDR1 and CDR2: SEHNR and FQNEAQ (reference sequence).

The chain carries TRBV5-6 and TRBJ1-2, with D perhaps matching TRBD1 (6 bases). The V end lost 4 bases, the J end lost 2 bases, and 12 bases lay between the germline ends. The germline V gene has CDR1 SGHDT and CDR2 YYEEEE. CDR3 length: 14 residues. In DNA form, the CDR3 reads TGTGCCAGCAGCCCCCCAGGACAGAACTATGGCTACACCTTC. It is translated as CASSPPGQNYGYTF.

CDR3 bases: TGTGCCAGCAAACTTAGGGGGGCTAACTATGGCTACACCTTC. Its translation: CASKLRGANYGYTF. The chain couples TRBV27 to TRBJ1-2, with D possibly matching TRBD1 (6 bases). The CDR3 has 14 residues. V was clipped by 7 bases and J by 0 bases, with 12 bases between them. Germline lookup yields CDR1 MNHEY and CDR2 SMNVEV (reference sequence).

This chain joins TRBV6-1 and TRBJ1-2; 9 nucleotides align to TRBD1. CDR1 MNHNS and CDR2 SASEGT come from the germline V gene. The CDR3 loop spans 14 amino acids. V lost 4 bases and J lost 4; bases outside the gene matches: 4. This chain's CDR3 is CASSVGQGIYGYTF. CDR3 coding DNA: TGTGCCAGCAGTGTCGGACAGGGGATCTATGGCTACACCTTC.